This passage covers 20 T cell receptor beta chains from one sample sequenced in a study of PD-1 blockade in classical Hodgkin lymphoma. The time point here: cycle 4 day 1 (C4D1), after five to seven weeks of nivolumab. With no exception, relapse followed autologous stem cell transplantation in all patients, and brentuximab vedotin exposure varied. The repertoire was sequenced with immunoSEQ multiplex PCR; TCRdb's copy has only in-frame clones and lacks some. The sample lists over 50,000 clones; about 85% were seen once. The sequencing here drew on peripheral blood mononuclear cells (PBMCs), taken before the fourth cycle of nivolumab. All receptors come from a human donor with classical Hodgkin lymphoma.

The genes are TRBV11-2 and TRBJ2-7; D is unclear. V was clipped by 3 bases and J by 4 bases, with 13 bases between them. The CDR3 runs to 14 residues. Germline lookup yields CDR1 SGHAT and CDR2 FQNNGV. The CDR3 loop reads CASSFVQDGYEQYF. For the CDR3, the DNA is TGTGCCAGCAGCTTCGTCCAGGATGGGTACGAGCAGTACTTC.

J is TRBJ2-5 and V is TRBV28; 8 bases are a match to TRBD1. Germline V gene data show CDR1 as MDHEN and CDR2 as SYDVKM. The CDR3 has 15 amino acids. Trimming took 11 bases from V and 1 from J; bases not matched to a gene: 12. The chain's CDR3 is CASSGQGGVQETQYF. DNA for the CDR3: TGTGCCTCCTCCGGACAGGGTGGGGTCCAAGAGACCCAGTACTTC. Drawing the rest from reference TRBV28 and TRBJ2-5, the complete variable domain is DVKVTQSSRYLVKRTGEKVFLECVQDMDHENMFWYRQDPGLGLRLIYFSYDVKMKEKGDIPEGYSVSREKKERFSLILESASTNQTSMYLCASSGQGGVQETQYFGPGTRLLVL.

The gene calls are TRBV6-6 and TRBJ1-5; no reliable D call. The CDR3 spans 11 residues. V was trimmed by 5 bases and J by 6 bases, leaving 5 bases between them. Per germline, CDR1 MNHNY and CDR2 SVGAGI (reference sequence). CDR3 DNA: TGTGCCAGCAGTGAGGCTCAGCCCCAGCATTTT. Protein: CASSEAQPQHF.

The genes are TRBV7-2 and TRBJ1-1; unclear D gene. This CDR3 contains 13 residues. Germline CDR1 is SGHTA and CDR2 is FQGNSA. The V end lost 2 bases, the J end lost 3 bases, and 7 bases lay between the germline ends. The CDR3 nucleotides are TGTGCCAGCAGCTTAAACACGGACACTGAAGCTTTCTTT. Translation gives CASSLNTDTEAFF.

The chain combines TRBV11-3 with TRBJ2-1; TRBD2 is a possible D gene (6 bases). Trimming cost V 1 base and J 3 bases, with 13 bases left between them. There are 16 residues in the CDR3. Germline CDR1 SGHNT, CDR2 YENEEA. The CDR3 region is CASSLVLGGNYNEQFF. DNA of the CDR3: TGTGCCAGCAGCTTAGTCTTGGGGGGTAACTACAATGAGCAGTTCTTC.

This chain links TRBV5-1 with TRBJ2-3; either TRBD1 or TRBD2 may supply D (6 bases each). Looked up from germline, CDR1 is SGHRS and CDR2 is YFSETQ. The CDR3 runs 16 residues. V was clipped by 3 bases and J by 2 bases, with 16 bases between them. The CDR3 DNA reads TGCGCCAGCAGCTCTACAGGGTGGGGGGTCACAGATACGCAGTATTTT. Translation: CASSSTGWGVTDTQYF. Based on the CDR3 plus reference TRBV5-1 and TRBJ2-3, the full variable domain is KAGVTQTPRYLIKTRGQQVTLSCSPISGHRSVSWYQQTPGQGLQFLFEYFSETQRNKGNFPGRFSGRQFSNSRSEMNVSTLELGDSALYLCASSSTGWGVTDTQYFGPGTRLTVL.

The chain uses TRBV6-1 and TRBJ2-3; weak D call: TRBD1 (5 bases). This CDR3 spans 15 amino acids. V shed 1 base and J shed 6 bases, with 14 bases lying between them. Germline CDR1 is MNHNS and CDR2 is SASEGT. CDR3: CASSEGQPATDTQYF. CDR3 in DNA: TGTGCCAGCAGTGAAGGACAGCCGGCAACGGATACGCAGTATTTT.

The CDR3 reads CSVPRRGGLEQYF. The CDR3 DNA reads TGCAGCGTTCCCCGAAGGGGAGGCTTGGAGCAGTACTTC. The chain couples TRBV29-1 to TRBJ2-7; D perhaps matches TRBD2 (6 bases). CDR1 is SQVTM and CDR2 is ANQGSEA in the germline V gene. Trimming stripped 5 bases from V and 7 bases from J, with 18 bases between. The CDR3 is 13 residues long.

The chain uses TRBV19 and TRBJ1-1; D gene uncertain. The CDR3 has 15 amino acids. Per the germline V gene, CDR1 is LNHDA and CDR2 is SQIVND (reference sequence). Trimming pared 5 bases from V and 1 base from J, leaving 14 bases between. CDR3 sequence: CASSPPPVRNTEAFF. The CDR3 DNA reads TGTGCCAGTAGTCCCCCTCCGGTTCGGAACACTGAAGCTTTCTTT.

This sequence joins TRBV9 and TRBJ2-1, with 16 positions matching TRBD2. This CDR3 region has 18 residues. Germline CDR1 is SGDLS and CDR2 is YYNGEE. V lost 0 bases to trimming and J lost 5 bases; unmatched junction nucleotides: 5. Here the CDR3 reads CASSVEGLAGGPDNEQFF. CDR3 bases: TGTGCCAGCAGCGTAGAGGGACTAGCGGGGGGGCCGGACAATGAGCAGTTCTTC.

The V and J genes are TRBV5-6 and TRBJ1-5, with a weak D call TRBD1 (6 bases). The V gene's germline CDR1 is SGHDT and CDR2 YYEEEE. This CDR3 comprises 14 residues. The V gene lost 2 bases and the J gene lost 3 bases, with 9 bases spanning the gap. CDR3 in amino acids: CASSFQGNNQPQHF. The CDR3 DNA is TGTGCCAGCAGCTTCCAGGGGAACAATCAGCCCCAGCATTTT.

This rearrangement joins TRBV6-1 to TRBJ2-1, with a weak D call TRBD1 (5 bases). Germline CDR1 and CDR2: MNHNS and SASEGT. V lost 2 bases, J lost 8 bases, and 19 bases lay in between. The CDR3 runs 16 residues. The CDR3 region has the DNA TGTGCCAGCAGTGAATATTCGGACATACTTTTGGATGAGCAGTTCTTC. It encodes CASSEYSDILLDEQFF.

Regarding this clone: This sample includes further DNA sequences coding for the same CDR3. This chain joins TRBV5-1 and TRBJ1-4, with unresolved D. This CDR3 contains 15 residues. The germline V gene encodes CDR1 SGHRS and CDR2 YFSETQ. V lost 0 bases and J 0 bases, leaving 6 bases between the germline ends. The CDR3 reads CASSLVGSTNEKLFF. CDR3 bases: TGCGCCAGCAGCTTGGTGGGGTCAACTAATGAAAAACTGTTTTTT.

This clone appeared once. V and J are TRBV29-1 and TRBJ2-2; D is unclear. The germline CDR1 and CDR2 sequences are SQVTM and ANQGSEA. The CDR3 runs 15 residues. V was clipped by 4 bases and J by 0 bases, with 12 bases between them. The CDR3 sequence is CSVAAGRTNTGELFF. In DNA, the CDR3 is TGCAGCGTTGCCGCAGGCCGAACGAACACCGGGGAGCTGTTTTTT.

V and J are TRBV6-6 and TRBJ2-7, with TRBD1 matching over 11 bases. Trimming removed 2 bases from V and 2 bases from J; junction bases left unmatched: 5. The germline CDR1 and CDR2 sequences are MNHNY and SVGAGI (reference sequence). The CDR3 covers 16 residues. The CDR3 spells CASSYGQGARTYEQYF. In nucleotides, the CDR3 is TGTGCCAGCAGTTACGGACAGGGGGCTCGTACCTACGAGCAGTACTTC.

This sequence joins TRBV7-9 and TRBJ1-2, with D hard to call. V was cut by 5 bases and J by 4 bases, with 14 bases left in between. Germline V CDR1 and CDR2: SEHNR, FQNEAQ (reference sequence). The CDR3 totals 14 residues. The CDR3 loop reads CASSTKQSLYGYTF. The CDR3 DNA sequence: TGTGCCAGCAGCACGAAACAGTCTCTCTATGGCTACACCTTC.

This sequence joins TRBV29-1 and TRBJ2-3, with TRBD1 matching over 9 bases. Germline-derived CDR1 and CDR2 are SQVTM and ANQGSEA. The V gene end was trimmed by 5 bases and the J gene end by 1 base; junction bases not matched to a gene: 1. This CDR3 spans 13 amino acids. The CDR3 sequence is CSVWDRGTDTQYF. The DNA of the CDR3 is TGCAGCGTTTGGGACAGGGGCACAGATACGCAGTATTTT.

V and J are TRBV7-2 and TRBJ1-3, with a possible D match to TRBD1 (6 bases). This CDR3 is 19 amino acids long. The germline CDR1 and CDR2 sequences are SGHTA and FQGNSA. Trimming stripped 5 bases from V and 0 bases from J, with 23 bases between. Here the CDR3 DNA reads TGTGCCAGCAGCCTTAGGGGGACCGTTCTCAAGGGCTCTGGAAACACCATATATTTT. This gives the protein CASSLRGTVLKGSGNTIYF.

The genes are TRBV6-6 and TRBJ1-5, with TRBD1 matching 7 bases. The CDR3 totals 16 residues. CDR1 and CDR2 from the germline V gene are MNHNY and SVGAGI (reference sequence). The trim removed 4 bases at V and 0 bases at J, leaving 6 bases unmatched. The CDR3 DNA is TGTGCCAGCAGTTTAAGGGGGCGGAATAGCAATCAGCCCCAGCATTTT. This sequence encodes CASSLRGRNSNQPQHF.

V and J are TRBV5-1 and TRBJ2-2; D unclear. Trimming removed 2 bases at V and 1 base at J, with 12 bases between. The CDR3 is 16 residues long. Germline CDR1 reads SGHRS; CDR2 reads YFSETQ. CDR3 region: CASSLVLGGNTGELFF. The CDR3 DNA is TGCGCCAGCAGCTTAGTTCTTGGCGGGAACACCGGGGAGCTGTTTTTT.